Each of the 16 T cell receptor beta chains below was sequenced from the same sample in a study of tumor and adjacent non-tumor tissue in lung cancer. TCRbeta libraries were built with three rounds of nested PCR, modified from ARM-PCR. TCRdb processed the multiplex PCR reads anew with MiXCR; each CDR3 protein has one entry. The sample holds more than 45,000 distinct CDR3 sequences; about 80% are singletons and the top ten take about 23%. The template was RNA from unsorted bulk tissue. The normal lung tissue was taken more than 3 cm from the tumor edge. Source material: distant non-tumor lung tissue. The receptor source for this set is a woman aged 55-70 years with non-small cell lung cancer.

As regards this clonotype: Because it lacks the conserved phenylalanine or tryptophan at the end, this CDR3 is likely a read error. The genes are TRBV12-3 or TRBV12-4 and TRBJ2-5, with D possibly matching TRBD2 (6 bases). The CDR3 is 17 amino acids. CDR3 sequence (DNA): TGTGCAAGCAATTTCGGGCTCCTAGGCGGGGAAGAAGAGACCCAGTACCTC. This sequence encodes CASNFGLLGGEEETQYL.

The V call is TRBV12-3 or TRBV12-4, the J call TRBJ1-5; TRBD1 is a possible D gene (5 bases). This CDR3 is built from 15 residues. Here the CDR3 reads CVSRKQASPNQPQHF. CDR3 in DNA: TGTGTCAGTAGAAAACAGGCTAGTCCCAATCAGCCCCAGCATTTT.

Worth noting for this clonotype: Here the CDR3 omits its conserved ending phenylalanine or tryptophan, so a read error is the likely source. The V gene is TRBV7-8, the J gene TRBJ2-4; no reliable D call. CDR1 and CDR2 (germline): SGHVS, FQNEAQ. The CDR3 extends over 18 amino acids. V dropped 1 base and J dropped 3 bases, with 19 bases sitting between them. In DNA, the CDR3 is TGTGCCAGCAGCTTAGTTGGTAGGGCGAAACAAGACAAAAACATTCAGTACTTA. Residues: CASSLVGRAKQDKNIQYL.

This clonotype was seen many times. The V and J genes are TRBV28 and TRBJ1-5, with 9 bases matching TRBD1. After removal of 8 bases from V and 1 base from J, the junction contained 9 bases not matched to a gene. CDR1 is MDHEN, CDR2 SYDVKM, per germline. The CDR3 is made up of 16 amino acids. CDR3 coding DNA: TGTGCCAGCCAATATACCGGGACAGGGAGCAATCAGCCCCAGCATTTT. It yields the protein CASQYTGTGSNQPQHF.

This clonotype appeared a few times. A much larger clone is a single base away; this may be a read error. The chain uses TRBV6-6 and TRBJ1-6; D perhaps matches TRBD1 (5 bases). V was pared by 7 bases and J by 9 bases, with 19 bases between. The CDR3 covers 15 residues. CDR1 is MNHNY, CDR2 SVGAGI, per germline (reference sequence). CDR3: CASTPAGRGSSPLHF. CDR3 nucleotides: TGTGCCAGCACTCCGGCGGGGCGGGGGTCTTCACCCCTCCACTTT.

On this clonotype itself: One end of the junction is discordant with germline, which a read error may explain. The CDR3 region is CASSYSGSPGYGQYF. Written as DNA, the CDR3 is TGTGCCAGCAGTTACTCGGGGAGCCCCGGCTACGGGCAGTATTTC. This chain uses TRBV6-5 with TRBJ2-7; D may be TRBD2 (5 bases). The CDR3 is 15 residues long. Looked up from germline, CDR1 is MNHEY and CDR2 is SVGAGI.

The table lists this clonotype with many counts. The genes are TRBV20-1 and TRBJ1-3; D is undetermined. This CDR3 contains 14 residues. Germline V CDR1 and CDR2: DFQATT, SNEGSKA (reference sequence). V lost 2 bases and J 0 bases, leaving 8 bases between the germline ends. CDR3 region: CSARKTDSGNTIYF. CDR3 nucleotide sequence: TGCAGTGCTAGAAAGACTGACTCTGGAAACACCATATATTTT.

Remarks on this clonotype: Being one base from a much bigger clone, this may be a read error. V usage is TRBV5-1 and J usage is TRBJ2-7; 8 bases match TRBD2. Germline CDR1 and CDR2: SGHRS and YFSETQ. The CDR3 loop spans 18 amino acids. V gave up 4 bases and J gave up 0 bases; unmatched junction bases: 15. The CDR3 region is CASSQSTSVNPSSYEQYF. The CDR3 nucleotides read TGCGCCAGCAGCCAATCGACTAGCGTGAACCCGAGCTCCTACGAGCAGTACTTC.

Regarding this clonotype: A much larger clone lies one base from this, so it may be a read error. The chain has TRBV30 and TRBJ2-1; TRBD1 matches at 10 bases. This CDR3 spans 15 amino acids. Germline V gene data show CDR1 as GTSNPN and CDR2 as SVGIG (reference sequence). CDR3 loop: CAWDETGGPYNEQLF. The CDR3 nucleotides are TGTGCCTGGGACGAGACAGGGGGCCCCTACAATGAGCAGTTATTC.

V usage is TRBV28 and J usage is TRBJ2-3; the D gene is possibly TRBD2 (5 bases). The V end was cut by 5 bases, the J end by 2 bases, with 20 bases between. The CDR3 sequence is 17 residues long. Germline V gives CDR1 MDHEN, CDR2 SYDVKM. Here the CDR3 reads CASSPPNGFGDTDTQYF. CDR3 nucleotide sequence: TGTGCCAGCAGTCCCCCTAACGGGTTCGGGGACACAGATACGCAGTATTTT.

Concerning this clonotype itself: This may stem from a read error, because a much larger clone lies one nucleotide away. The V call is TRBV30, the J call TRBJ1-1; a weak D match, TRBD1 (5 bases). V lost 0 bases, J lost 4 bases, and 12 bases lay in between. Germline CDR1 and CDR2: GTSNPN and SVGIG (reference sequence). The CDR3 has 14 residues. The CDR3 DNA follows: TGTGCCTGGAGTGTACGTCCAGGGATCACTGAAGCTTTCTTT. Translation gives CAWSVRPGITEAFF.

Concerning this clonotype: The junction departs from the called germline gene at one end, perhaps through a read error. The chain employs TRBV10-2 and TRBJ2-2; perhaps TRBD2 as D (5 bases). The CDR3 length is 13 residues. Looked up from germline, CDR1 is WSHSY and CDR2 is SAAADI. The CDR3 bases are TGCGCCAGCTGGCACGGGAACGACGGGGAACTGTTTTTT. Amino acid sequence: CASWHGNDGELFF.

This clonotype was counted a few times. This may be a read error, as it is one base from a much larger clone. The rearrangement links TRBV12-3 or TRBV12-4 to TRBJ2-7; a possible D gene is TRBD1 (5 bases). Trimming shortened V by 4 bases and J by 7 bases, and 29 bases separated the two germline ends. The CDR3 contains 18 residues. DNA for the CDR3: TGTGCCAGCAGTTCGCTCTATCCCACCACTTTTACAGGAAGTGAGCAGTACTTC. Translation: CASSSLYPTTFTGSEQYF.

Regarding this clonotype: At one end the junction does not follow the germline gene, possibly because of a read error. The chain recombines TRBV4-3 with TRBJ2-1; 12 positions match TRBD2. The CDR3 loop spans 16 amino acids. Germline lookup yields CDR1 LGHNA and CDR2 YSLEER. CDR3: CASSQGTSGIYNVQLF. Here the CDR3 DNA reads TGCGCCAGCAGCCAAGGGACTAGCGGGATTTACAATGTGCAATTGTTC.

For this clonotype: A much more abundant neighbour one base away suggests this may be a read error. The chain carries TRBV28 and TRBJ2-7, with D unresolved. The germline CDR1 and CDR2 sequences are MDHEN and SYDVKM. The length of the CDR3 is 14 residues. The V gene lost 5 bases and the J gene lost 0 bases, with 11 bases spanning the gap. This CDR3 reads CASSPIGYSYEQYF. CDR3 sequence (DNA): TGTGCCAGCAGTCCCATAGGTTACTCCTACGAGCAGTACTTC.

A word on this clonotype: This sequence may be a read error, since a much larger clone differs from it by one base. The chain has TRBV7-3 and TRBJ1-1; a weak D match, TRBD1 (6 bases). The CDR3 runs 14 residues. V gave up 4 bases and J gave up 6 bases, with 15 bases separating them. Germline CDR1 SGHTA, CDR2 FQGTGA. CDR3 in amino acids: CASSSGPNRAEAFF. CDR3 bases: TGTGCCAGCAGCTCAGGTCCAAACAGGGCTGAAGCTTTCTTT.